This entry lists 19 T cell receptor beta chains sequenced from one sample in a study of shared clonotypes between healthy human individuals. Only in-frame clones appear in the TCRdb table, and some are missing; sequencing was by immunoSEQ multiplex PCR. The sample comprises roughly 2 million clones, about 95% of which are singletons, and 1.1% rests with the top ten. Terminally differentiated effector memory CD45RA+ cells were excluded from the naive CD8 cells, which were CD45RO-negative and positively selected for CCR7. Specimen: naive CD8+ T cells sorted from blood. The receptors were gathered from a man aged 18 to 35 in good health.

This clone was observed a single time. The V and J genes are TRBV27 and TRBJ1-5; 8 nucleotides match TRBD1. Germline V lookup: CDR1 MNHEY, CDR2 SMNVEV (reference sequence). The CDR3 spans 14 residues. V shed 6 bases, J shed 6 bases, and the junction held 7 bases outside the gene matches. The CDR3 loop is CASRDRGRGQPQHF. CDR3 coding DNA: TGTGCCAGCAGAGACAGGGGTAGGGGTCAGCCCCAGCATTTT.

A word on this clone: This sample includes further DNA sequences coding for the same CDR3. This chain joins TRBV10-3 and TRBJ1-4; D is uncertain. Germline V gene data show CDR1 as ENHRY and CDR2 as SYGVKD. V lost 2 bases to trimming and J lost 11 bases, with 12 bases between them. This CDR3 has 13 residues. The CDR3 is CAISETRGEKLFF. DNA of the CDR3: TGTGCCATCAGTGAGACACGTGGGGAGAAACTGTTTTTT.

The chain recombines TRBV7-9 with TRBJ2-4; D unresolved. The CDR3 sequence is 15 residues long. V was trimmed by 5 bases and J by 0 bases, leaving 11 bases between them. Looked up from germline, CDR1 is SEHNR and CDR2 is FQNEAQ (reference sequence). In DNA form, the CDR3 reads TGTGCCAGCAGCCCCCCGAGCTTAGCCAAAAACATTCAGTACTTC. Translation gives CASSPPSLAKNIQYF.

The chain uses TRBV28 and TRBJ2-2; no definite D call. Looked up from germline, CDR1 is MDHEN and CDR2 is SYDVKM. This CDR3 spans 12 amino acids. Trimming removed 6 bases at V and 6 bases at J, with 8 bases between. The CDR3 DNA sequence: TGTGCCAGCAGGGGTTTGGCCGGGGAGCTGTTTTTT. Its protein is CASRGLAGELFF.

V and J are TRBV19 and TRBJ1-5; D unclear. Germline V CDR1 and CDR2: LNHDA, SQIVND (reference sequence). V was cut by 3 bases and J by 2 bases, with 11 bases left in between. There are 15 residues in the CDR3. Written as DNA, the CDR3 is TGTGCCAGTAGTATCGTGTCCATAGGCAATCAGCCCCAGCATTTT. Translating gives CASSIVSIGNQPQHF.

The chain combines TRBV9 with TRBJ2-6; no clear D. The CDR3 contains 17 residues. Trimming left V 0 bases short and J 0 bases short, with 10 bases between. Germline V CDR1 and CDR2: SGDLS, YYNGEE. DNA for the CDR3: TGTGCCAGCAGCGTAGCTGTGTCCAACTCTGGGGCCAACGTCCTGACTTTC. Protein sequence: CASSVAVSNSGANVLTF.

This rearrangement joins TRBV28 to TRBJ2-3, with D possibly being TRBD1 (6 bases). CDR1 MDHEN and CDR2 SYDVKM come from the germline V gene. The CDR3 has 13 amino acids. V was clipped by 6 bases and J by 13 bases, with 20 bases between them. The CDR3 region has the DNA TGTGCCAGCAGAGACGACTCGGGACATCCAAAGTATTTT. This encodes CASRDDSGHPKYF. The entire variable domain, with the rest obtained from reference TRBV28 and TRBJ2-3, is as follows: DVKVTQSSRYLVKRTGEKVFLECVQDMDHENMFWYRQDPGLGLRLIYFSYDVKMKEKGDIPEGYSVSREKKERFSLILESASTNQTSMYLCASRDDSGHPKYFGPGTRLTVL.

V usage is TRBV11-2 and J usage is TRBJ2-1, with D perhaps being TRBD1 or TRBD2 (5 bases each). V shed 3 bases and J shed 7 bases, with 16 bases lying between them. Looked up from germline, CDR1 is SGHAT and CDR2 is FQNNGV. This CDR3 has 15 residues. Written as DNA, the CDR3 is TGTGCCAGCAGCTTTGACGGGACCCCCCGAAATGAGCAGTTCTTC. It encodes CASSFDGTPRNEQFF.

The chain couples TRBV4-1 to TRBJ2-7; TRBD1 agrees at 7 bases. The V segment lost 4 bases and the J segment 4 bases; nucleotides outside the gene matches: 10. Germline V CDR1 and CDR2: MGHRA, YSYEKL. This CDR3 has 15 residues. The CDR3 region is CASSLTPGQTYEQYF. CDR3 DNA sequence: TGCGCCAGCAGCCTAACCCCGGGACAGACATACGAGCAGTACTTC.

In this sample, this clone turned up once. V gene TRBV5-6 combines with J gene TRBJ2-5; 12 bases align to TRBD1. The germline V gene has CDR1 SGHDT and CDR2 YYEEEE. The trim removed 4 bases at V and 1 base at J, leaving 5 bases unmatched. The CDR3 has 16 residues. CDR3 residues: CASSTGDRGPQETQYF. The DNA of the CDR3 is TGTGCCAGCAGCACAGGGGACAGGGGGCCCCAAGAGACCCAGTACTTC.

This chain connects TRBV14 to TRBJ2-7, with TRBD1 as a possible D gene (6 bases). The V end was cut by 1 base, the J end by 5 bases, with 18 bases between. The CDR3 runs to 16 residues. Per germline, CDR1 SGHDN and CDR2 FVKESK. The CDR3, as DNA: TGTGCCAGCAGCCAAGTCATTACAGGGCTTTGGGACGAGCAGTACTTC. This encodes CASSQVITGLWDEQYF.

J is TRBJ1-6 and V is TRBV7-9, with a weak D call TRBD1 (6 bases). Germline CDR1 SEHNR, CDR2 FQNEAQ (reference sequence). With 4 bases removed from V and 9 bases from J, the gap between germline ends came to 16 bases. CDR3 length: 15 amino acids. CDR3 loop: CASSSSTGTISPLHF. In DNA, the CDR3 is TGTGCCAGCAGCTCCTCTACAGGGACTATTTCACCCCTCCACTTT.

The gene calls are TRBV4-1 and TRBJ1-4, with D unclear. The CDR3 length is 14 residues. Germline V gene sequence: CDR1 MGHRA, CDR2 YSYEKL. The V end lost 3 bases, the J end lost 8 bases, and 13 bases lay between the germline ends. CDR3 nucleotide sequence: TGCGCCAGCAGCCAGCCGGCAGACGGAGAAAAACTGTTTTTT. It specifies CASSQPADGEKLFF.

The chain joins TRBV12-5 to TRBJ1-1; no reliable D call. V was trimmed by 0 bases and J by 1 base, leaving 9 bases between them. The CDR3 is 15 amino acids. In germline, CDR1 is LGHNT, CDR2 FRNRAP. The CDR3 here is CASGLVLAGNTEAFF. CDR3 nucleotide sequence: TGTGCTAGTGGTTTGGTATTGGCAGGGAACACTGAAGCTTTCTTT.

Details on this clone: At the DNA level, this CDR3 is encoded by other sequences in the same sample as well. J is TRBJ2-3 and V is TRBV7-9, with D perhaps assigned TRBD1 or TRBD2 (6 bases each). Germline lookup yields CDR1 SEHNR and CDR2 FQNEAQ (reference sequence). The CDR3 is 12 amino acids. V was shortened by 8 bases and J by 3 bases, with 9 bases between the two germline ends. CDR3 protein: CASGGGTDTQYF. The CDR3 DNA is TGTGCCAGCGGAGGGGGAACAGATACGCAGTATTTT.

This chain links TRBV15 with TRBJ2-3; 12 bases align to TRBD2. The V gene end was trimmed by 1 base and the J gene end by 4 bases; junction bases not matched to a gene: 3. Germline-derived CDR1 and CDR2 are LNHNV and YYDKDF (reference sequence). The CDR3 consists of 16 residues. The CDR3 bases are TGTGCCACCAGCAGAGTGACTAGCGGGGGACCAGATACGCAGTATTTT. Translated: CATSRVTSGGPDTQYF.

V is TRBV2 and J is TRBJ1-5; perhaps TRBD1 as D (5 bases). CDR3 length: 16 residues. Looked up from germline, CDR1 is SNHLY and CDR2 is FYNNEI. The V and J ends lost 4 bases and 0 bases respectively, with 13 bases between them. CDR3 sequence reads: CASSVGQFYSNQPQHF. CDR3 nucleotide sequence: TGTGCCAGCAGTGTGGGGCAATTTTATAGCAATCAGCCCCAGCATTTT.

The CDR3 DNA reads as TGTGCCAGTAGTATCTTTGGAGACTACGAGCAGTACTTC. The encoded protein is CASSIFGDYEQYF. The chain combines TRBV19 with TRBJ2-5; no firm D call. The end of the DNA is better explained by TRBJ2-7, so the J call may be wrong. CDR3 size: 13 residues. Germline V gives CDR1 LNHDA, CDR2 SQIVND (reference sequence).

CDR3 amino acids: CASSLRDGHYEQYF. The CDR3 DNA sequence: TGTGCCAGCAGTCTCCGGGACGGTCACTACGAGCAGTACTTC. The chain couples TRBV27 to TRBJ2-7, with D perhaps given as TRBD1 or TRBD2 (5 bases each). V was trimmed by 5 bases and J by 3 bases, leaving 14 bases between them. The CDR3 has 14 residues. In germline, CDR1 is MNHEY, CDR2 SMNVEV (reference sequence).